Included here is one T cell receptor (beta chain) sequence, with context. This clonotype was observed a single time. No cognate antigen has been identified for it. No quality values exist for individual bases; no much larger clone is one base distant. One read gives only weak evidence. The source of the sample is a study of blood T cells in healthy people across ages (dated by TCRdb to between 2015 and 2016). Regarding the complete study: In model experiments, roughly one uniquely barcoded TCR beta cDNA molecule per two T cells was captured by template switching. The study measured age-related changes in TCR beta repertoire diversity using deep sequencing normalized with unique cDNA molecular identifiers. Donors were grouped into four age groups: young (average roughly 15 years), middle-aged (roughly 40), aged (roughly 67) and long-lived (roughly 80). To avoid experimental bias, donors of different ages were distributed randomly across sequencing lanes. For two donors (one aged 18 to 30 and one aged 80 or older), the study analyzed two additional independent replicas of 1 million unique cDNA reads from the same blood draw.

Systemically healthy Caucasian individuals from Russia, approximately 39 in total and aged roughly 6 to 95 years, were included as donors. Approximately 10 milliliters of peripheral blood were collected from each donor into EDTA-treated Vacutainer tubes. Ficoll-Paque density-gradient centrifugation was used to isolate PBMCs, with at least 6.5 million per sample. Total RNA, at least 6 micrograms per sample, was extracted from PBMCs with Trizol reagent. Naive CD45RAhigh/CD27high T cell percentages were measured by flow cytometry on a PBMC aliquot from every donor. Trimming takes 4 bases from V and 7 bases from J, and the germline ends sit 16 bases apart. CDR1 and CDR2, looked up from the germline V gene (reference sequence), are MNHNY and SVGAGI. CDR3 length: 14 amino acids, cysteine to phenylalanine. Only CDR3 DNA remains: 42 bases, in frame from the first base. Library preparation was by 5' RACE. The sample was run on an Illumina HiSeq 2500. The second PCR ran for about 6 to 12 cycles and used a J-beta primer mix along with a sample-barcoded 5' primer. A template-switch 5' adaptor carrying 12 random nucleotides introduced a unique molecular identifier onto each TCR beta cDNA molecule. Each sample yielded at least 3 million CDR3-containing paired-end reads. The Mint cDNA synthesis kit, primed by a TRBC-specific oligonucleotide, was used to synthesize first-strand cDNA from all RNA. Following uracil-DNA glycosylase treatment, all cDNA underwent a first 18-cycle PCR with the universal primers M1SS and BC2_uni_R. Per the authors' processing: Normalization of each sample was performed by random selection of 1 million high-quality reads, each carrying a distinct molecular identifier. Reads sharing molecular identifiers were discarded rather than binned into consensus sequences. MiTCR, set to a Q25 quality threshold and the strictest error-elimination algorithm, was used for CDR3 identification, clonotype clustering and error correction. Lower-bound total TCR beta diversity was estimated with a nonparametric unseen species model using Euler transformation. TCRdb reanalyzed the raw reads on its own, using fastp at Q25 for trimming and MiXCR for clone calling, and kept in-frame beta chains. Rows are combined by CDR3 protein, so each entry shows the most common genes and DNA. The V and J calls come from TCRdb's annotation, not from the publication. The sample includes some 370,000 distinct CDR3 sequences, with approximately 47% observed a single time. The ten largest account for 51% of the sample.

Study-wide conclusions, independent of this receptor: The CMV infection status of donors was not known, potentially confounding age-related changes in expanded clonotypes. Bulk unsorted PBMC profiling prevented conclusive comparison of naive and antigen-experienced compartments. Compared with the aged group, more naive CD4+ T cells, fewer expanded clones and increased TCR diversity were shown by the long-lived group, suggesting age selection. As age increased, observed TCR beta diversity per million T cells dropped in a roughly linear way, and a significant reduction was already evident by age 40. Estimates of total diversity from one million sequenced T cells were regarded as lower bounds and underestimates. Observed TCR beta diversity correlated strongly with the percentage of naive T cells measured by flow cytometry.

The sequence came from a man aged 60 to 69 in good health. Sequenced: blood. The rearranged segments are TRBV6-6 and TRBJ1-2; the D gene is unclear. The bases are TGTGCCAGCAGTTCTCCCCCGTCTGGAAGTGGCTACACCTTC. Its translation reads: CASSSPPSGSGYTF.